This is a list of T cell receptor beta chains from one sample in a study of T-cell reconstitution after alpha-beta-depleted transplantation in children. MiXCR, run by TCRdb on the PCR reads, gives a single entry per CDR3 protein. The table has some 840,000 distinct CDR3 sequences, approximately 15% seen once. The sample was PBMCs, mostly from graft donor cells, taken 360 days after TCRalphabeta/CD19-depleted stem cell transplant. The receptors stem from a male patient younger than 18 who had a stem cell transplant for acute lymphoblastic leukemia, so the T cells may come from the graft donor. The CDR3 runs from the conserved cysteine through the conserved F or W. A D gene is named only where the DNA matches it firmly. The size of a clone is reported for some rows only, either as once, few or many, or as a class for expanded clones.

D,J,V,size,DNA,CDR3
NA,TRBJ1-1,TRBV4-1,NA,TGCGCCAGCAGCCAAGCGGCTTCACAGGGACCGAACACTGAAGCTTTCTTT,CASSQAASQGPNTEAFF
NA,TRBJ2-7,TRBV9,NA,TGTGCCAGCAGCGTAGATGGGGCCTACGAGCAGTACTTC,CASSVDGAYEQYF
NA,TRBJ2-7,TRBV5-1,few,TGCGCCAGCAGCTTGGGGTTCGAAGGGGTCGCCTACGAGCAGTACTTC,CASSLGFEGVAYEQYF
TRBD1,TRBJ2-5,TRBV7-3,many,TGTGCCAGCAGCTTGGGACAGGGCGCCCGCGAGACCCAGTACTTC,CASSLGQGARETQYF
NA,TRBJ2-7,TRBV29-1,once,TGCAGCGTTGTGACCGGGACGGGCTACGAGCAGTACTTC,CSVVTGTGYEQYF
TRBD2,TRBJ2-5,TRBV12-3/TRBV12-4,NA,TGTGCCAGCAGTTTACCGGGAGGGCCGAAGACCCAGTACTTC,CASSLPGGPKTQYF
NA,TRBJ2-1,TRBV25-1,many,TGTGCCAGCCCCGACTATCTAGTTAACAATGAGCAGTTCTTC,CASPDYLVNNEQFF
TRBD2,TRBJ2-1,TRBV20-1,many,TGCAGTCAGCGGGAATACAATGAGCAGTTCTTC,CSQREYNEQFF
TRBD1,TRBJ2-7,TRBV10-3,few,TGTGCCATCAGTCTCCAGGGGGTGCGCTACGAGCAGTACTTC,CAISLQGVRYEQYF
NA,TRBJ2-7,TRBV20-1,NA,TGCAGTGCTCCCTGGACTAAAGTTGATTACGAGCAGTACTTC,CSAPWTKVDYEQYF
NA,TRBJ1-1,TRBV15,NA,TGTGCCACCAGCAGCCAATCCGAGGGCTATGAAGCTTTCTTT,CATSSQSEGYEAFF
TRBD1,TRBJ2-7,TRBV13,NA,TGTGCCAGCAGCTCCAGGACAGGGAGTTCCTACGAGCAGTACTTC,CASSSRTGSSYEQYF
NA,TRBJ2-7,TRBV12-3/TRBV12-4,NA,TGTGCCAGCAGTTTTGCGCGAGATGTCGAGCAGTACTTC,CASSFARDVEQYF
NA,TRBJ1-1,TRBV3-1,many,TGTGCCAGCAGCCAAACAGGTGAAGCTTTCTTT,CASSQTGEAFF
NA,TRBJ1-4,TRBV20-1,few,TGCAGTGCTAGACAGGGTGGTGAAAAACTGTTTTTT,CSARQGGEKLFF
TRBD1,TRBJ2-7,TRBV4-1,many,TGCGCCAGCAGCCCTGGACAGGGGAGGTCGCTGGTCTACGAGCAGTACTTC,CASSPGQGRSLVYEQYF
NA,TRBJ2-2,TRBV5-1,NA,TGCGCCAGCAGCTTGGAAAGTGGGAGATTGGACACCGGGGAGCTGTTTTTT,CASSLESGRLDTGELFF
TRBD2,TRBJ2-5,TRBV7-6,few,TGTGCCAGCAGCTCCCGGGGGTCTAGCGGGAGTTCCTACCAAGAGACCCAGTACTTC,CASSSRGSSGSSYQETQYF
TRBD2,TRBJ2-3,TRBV2,NA,TGTGCCAGCAGTGAAGGGGGACTAGCCGGAGATACGCAGTATTTT,CASSEGGLAGDTQYF
TRBD1,TRBJ2-7,TRBV10-3,few,TGTGCCATCAGTGAGTCCTATGTGGGGTACAGGGGTTACTACGAGCAGTACTTC,CAISESYVGYRGYYEQYF
NA,TRBJ2-7,TRBV11-2,NA,TGTGCCAGCAGCTTAATCCCTACCCGGGACGAGCAGTACTTC,CASSLIPTRDEQYF
TRBD2,TRBJ2-1,TRBV7-8,few,TGTGCCAGCAGCTTAGTTAGCGGGTTTTCCTACAATGAGCAGTTCTTC,CASSLVSGFSYNEQFF